Presented here are 5 T cell receptor beta chains from one specimen sequenced in a study of shared clonotypes between healthy human individuals. Only in-frame clones appear in the TCRdb table, and some are missing; sequencing was by immunoSEQ multiplex PCR. Of 2 million to 2.5 million clones listed, under 95% are singletons. The sequencing input was naive CD4+ T cells from PBMCs. Subset: CD45RA+ positively selected. These receptor sequences come from a man aged 18 to 29 in good health. Some clones in this sample may be carry-over from other donors' samples.

The chain employs TRBV11-3 and TRBJ2-5, with TRBD1 matching over 10 bases. This CDR3 is 15 amino acids long. Germline CDR1 is SGHNT and CDR2 is YENEEA. V lost 5 bases, J lost 5 bases, and 8 bases stayed unmatched. CDR3 protein: CASSRSGTGVETQYF. Here the CDR3 DNA reads TGTGCCAGCAGCCGCTCCGGGACAGGGGTGGAGACCCAGTACTTC.

On this clone itself: At one of its ends the junction is not consistent with the germline gene, which may arise from a read error. The chain joins TRBV19 to TRBJ2-7, with 9 bases lining up with TRBD2. This CDR3 is 15 amino acids long. Germline assignment: CDR1 LNHDA and CDR2 SQIVND (reference sequence). The CDR3 nucleotides are TGTGCCAGTAGTACTATAGCGGGAGACTCCCACGAGCAGTACTTC. It specifies CASSTIAGDSHEQYF.

The gene calls are TRBV5-4 and TRBJ1-1, with a weak D call TRBD1 (5 bases). Looked up from germline, CDR1 is SGHNT and CDR2 is YYREEE (reference sequence). Trimming stripped 4 bases from V and 5 bases from J, with 21 bases between. The CDR3 extends over 16 amino acids. In DNA form, the CDR3 reads TGTGCCAGCAGCCTGGGGGGGGGAGGCATAGGAACTGAAGCTTTCTTT. It translates to CASSLGGGGIGTEAFF.

On this clone itself: The same CDR3 can be traced to other DNA sequences in this sample. The chain recombines TRBV29-1 with TRBJ1-1; D unclear. There are 12 residues in the CDR3. The germline CDR1 and CDR2 sequences are SQVTM and ANQGSEA. V gave up 7 bases and J gave up 0 bases, with 9 bases separating them. DNA for the CDR3: TGCAGCGCAGGACGGTTGAACACTGAAGCTTTCTTT. Its protein is CSAGRLNTEAFF.

Comment on this clone: The sample carries other DNA sequences with the same CDR3. The chain couples TRBV28 to TRBJ2-7; TRBD1 matches at 9 bases. CDR3 length: 15 residues. Per the germline V gene, CDR1 is MDHEN and CDR2 is SYDVKM. V shed 3 bases, J shed 0 bases, and the junction held 3 bases outside the gene matches. The CDR3 sequence: CASSFLGQGSYEQYF. The CDR3 DNA is TGTGCCAGCAGTTTCCTGGGACAGGGCTCCTACGAGCAGTACTTC.